The 10 T cell receptor beta chains below come from one sample, sequenced in a study of human T cells and chemical hapten exposure. TCRdb analysed the RACE reads with MiXCR anew, one entry per CDR3 protein. Here the sample spans 75,000 to 90,000 distinct CDR3 sequences, about 9.3% being singletons. Time point indicated: patch test 1, 2 weeks after DPC sensitization. Indicated treatment: therapeutic diphenylcyclopropenone sensitization with weekly scalp DPC. The sequencing used whole blood, collected in connection with sensitization to the hapten diphenylcyclopropenone (DPC). These receptors all come from a woman in her forties or fifties with alopecia areata. Some clones in this sample may be carry-over from other donors' samples.

This clonotype was seen a few times. V and J are TRBV24-1 and TRBJ2-2; 9 bases map to TRBD1. The trim removed 6 bases at V and 4 bases at J, leaving 5 bases unmatched. Germline CDR1 and CDR2: KGHDR and SFDVKD. CDR3 length: 15 amino acids. The CDR3 is CATSIRDRATGELFF. Here the CDR3 DNA reads TGTGCCACCAGTATACGGGACAGGGCCACCGGGGAGCTGTTTTTT.

This clonotype has only a few counts. The V gene is TRBV18, the J gene TRBJ1-5; D remains ambiguous. The CDR3 loop spans 15 amino acids. In germline, CDR1 is KGHSH, CDR2 LQKENI. V dropped 3 bases and J dropped 0 bases, with 9 bases sitting between them. The CDR3 sequence: CASSPPGISNQPQHF. As DNA, the CDR3 is TGTGCCAGCTCACCCCCCGGTATTAGCAATCAGCCCCAGCATTTT.

This chain connects TRBV9 to TRBJ2-1; 11 bases are a match to TRBD1. The CDR3 totals 17 residues. Germline V lookup: CDR1 SGDLS, CDR2 YYNGEE. V lost 4 bases to trimming and J lost 7 bases; unmatched junction nucleotides: 13. The CDR3 coding sequence is TGTGCCAGCAGCTCCTCCCAGGACAGGGGGCCAGAGAATGAGCAGTTCTTC. Its protein product is CASSSSQDRGPENEQFF.

The chain is built from TRBV4-2 and TRBJ2-3; 7 nucleotides line up with TRBD2. The V segment lost 4 bases and the J segment 5 bases; nucleotides outside the gene matches: 15. This CDR3 spans 17 amino acids. Germline assignment: CDR1 LGHNA and CDR2 YNFKEQ. The CDR3 bases are TGTGCCAGCAGCCTGGAGGGCGGGAGCGGGCCGCGAGATACGCAGTATTTT. Translation: CASSLEGGSGPRDTQYF.

The genes are TRBV6-2 or TRBV6-3 and TRBJ2-7; TRBD1 might be the D (5 bases). CDR3 length: 15 residues. Trimming removed 2 bases at V and 9 bases at J, with 20 bases between. Germline assignment: CDR1 MNHEY and CDR2 SVGEGT. The CDR3 loop reads CASSYAGVAQRGQYF. The CDR3 coding sequence is TGTGCCAGCAGTTACGCAGGAGTCGCGCAAAGGGGGCAGTACTTC.

This clonotype was detected many times. The CDR3 DNA follows: TGTGCCAGCAGCCCCGATGGATCAGATACGCAGTATTTT. This encodes CASSPDGSDTQYF. The rearrangement links TRBV7-3 to TRBJ2-3, with D uncertain. The CDR3 is made up of 13 amino acids. Trimming took off 5 bases at V and 4 bases at J, with 10 bases between the two ends. In germline, CDR1 is SGHTA, CDR2 FQGTGA.

This clonotype was observed a few times. V and J are TRBV28 and TRBJ2-2, with D unresolved. This CDR3 has 14 amino acids. Germline V lookup: CDR1 MDHEN, CDR2 SYDVKM. With 10 bases removed from V and 2 bases from J, the gap between germline ends came to 14 bases. The DNA of the CDR3 is TGTGCCACCCGCCGACGGCCTAACACCGGGGAGCTGTTTTTT. Translation gives CATRRRPNTGELFF.

This clonotype was detected ten times or more. The rearrangement links TRBV7-2 to TRBJ2-5; TRBD2 matches 7 bases. Trimming at V came to 2 bases and at J to 5 bases, leaving 5 bases not matched to a gene. Germline V gene lookup returns CDR1 SGHTA and CDR2 FQGNSA. The length of the CDR3 is 14 residues. As DNA, the CDR3 is TGTGCCAGCAGCTTAAGCGGGGCCCCCGAGACCCAGTACTTC. Its translation: CASSLSGAPETQYF.

This clonotype has only a few counts. The rearrangement joins TRBV7-2 to TRBJ2-3; 7 nucleotides align to TRBD1. The germline V gene encodes CDR1 SGHTA and CDR2 FQGNSA. Losses at the gene ends were 7 bases for V and 5 bases for J; bases not matched to a gene: 9. The CDR3 runs to 14 residues. The CDR3 sequence: CASTSQGFGDTQYF. Written as DNA, the CDR3 is TGTGCCAGCACTTCACAGGGGTTTGGAGATACGCAGTATTTT. Together with reference TRBV7-2 and TRBJ2-3, the CDR3 gives the full variable domain: GAGVSQSPSNKVTEKGKDVELRCDPISGHTALYWYRQSLGQGLEFLIYFQGNSAPDKSGLPSDRFSAERTGGSVSTLTIQRTQQEDSAVYLCASTSQGFGDTQYFGPGTRLTVL.

J is TRBJ1-5 and V is TRBV29-1; possibly TRBD1 for D (5 bases). The V end was cut by 5 bases, the J end by 2 bases, with 13 bases between. This CDR3 is 14 amino acids long. Germline CDR1 and CDR2: SQVTM and ANQGSEA. In DNA, the CDR3 is TGCAGCGTTCCATCAGGGTTGGGCAATCAGCCCCAGCATTTT. It specifies CSVPSGLGNQPQHF.